The 6 T cell receptor beta chains given below trace back to one sample, sequenced in a study of T cells in Graves' hyperthyroidism and ophthalmopathy. RNA transcripts were the template for amplifying TCR beta CDR3 regions. HTBI primers were used for first-round RT-PCR of the TCR CDR3. TCRdb re-called the multiplex PCR reads with MiXCR, one entry per CDR3 protein. The data show 250,000 or so distinct CDR3 sequences, about a sixth seen once. The sequencing input was blood. Every receptor here comes from a woman between 18 and 30 years old with Graves' ophthalmopathy.

This chain connects TRBV6-2 or TRBV6-3 to TRBJ2-1; the match to TRBD2 covers 11 bases. The germline gives CDR1 MNHEY, CDR2 SVGEGT. V shed 5 bases and J 3 bases; nucleotides not matched to a gene: 27. The CDR3 totals 23 residues. CDR3 DNA sequence: TGTGCCAGCAGTCCTTTCTGGGTGAACTTGTGGAGACTAGCGGGGATCCACTACAATGAGCAGTTCTTC. Protein: CASSPFWVNLWRLAGIHYNEQFF.

This clonotype occurred once. CDR3 in DNA: TGTGCCAGCAGTTATACAGGGGGCCGTCGTGAGACCCAGTACTTC. Translating it yields CASSYTGGRRETQYF. V gene TRBV6-5 combines with J gene TRBJ2-5; 9 bases are shared with TRBD1. The CDR3 is made up of 15 amino acids. CDR1 and CDR2 (germline): MNHEY, SVGAGI. V lost 3 bases, J lost 5 bases, and 7 bases stayed unmatched.

The gene calls are TRBV20-1 and TRBJ1-4, with D tentatively TRBD1 (5 bases). With 2 bases removed from V and 3 bases from J, the gap between germline ends came to 7 bases. CDR3 length: 13 residues. Germline CDR1 reads DFQATT; CDR2 reads SNEGSKA (reference sequence). The CDR3 DNA is TGCAGTGCTAGAAAGGGGCCTAATGAAAAACTGTTTTTT. Its protein product is CSARKGPNEKLFF.

Only a few counts were recorded for this clonotype. The chain joins TRBV9 to TRBJ2-5; 9 nucleotides line up with TRBD1. The ends lost 1 base at V and 2 bases at J; junction bases unmatched: 3. This CDR3 contains 15 residues. Germline CDR1 SGDLS, CDR2 YYNGEE. The CDR3 spells CASSVRTGAQETQYF. Here the CDR3 DNA reads TGTGCCAGCAGCGTAAGGACAGGGGCGCAAGAGACCCAGTACTTC.

This rearrangement joins TRBV6-4 to TRBJ2-2; 7 positions match TRBD2. The CDR3 extends over 19 amino acids. CDR1 MRHNA and CDR2 SNTAGT come from the germline V gene. Trimming cost V 3 bases and J 1 base; bases outside gene matches: 14. The CDR3 is CASSDPRPVSGENTGELFF. The CDR3 DNA reads TGTGCCAGCAGTGATCCGCGCCCGGTGAGCGGGGAGAACACCGGGGAGCTGTTTTTT.

This clonotype was seen repeatedly, ten times or more. The CDR3 protein is CASSMTSGWYEQYF. As DNA, the CDR3 is TGTGCCAGTAGTATGACTAGCGGATGGTACGAGCAGTACTTC. This chain connects TRBV19 to TRBJ2-7, with TRBD2 matching over 9 bases. This CDR3 has 14 residues. In germline, CDR1 is LNHDA, CDR2 SQIVND (reference sequence). V gave up 3 bases and J gave up 4 bases; unmatched junction bases: 4.